What follows is one T cell receptor beta chain and its context. Its antigen remains undetermined. No much larger clone exists at a distance of one base, and base qualities are not known. The donors were 40 or so Caucasian individuals from Russia, aged about 6 to 100 years, who were systemically healthy. Around 10 milliliters of peripheral blood were collected from each donor into EDTA-treated Vacutainer tubes. Ficoll-Paque density-gradient centrifugation was used to isolate PBMCs, with at least 6.5 million per sample. Total RNA, at least 5 micrograms per sample, was extracted from PBMCs with Trizol reagent. For every donor, an aliquot of PBMCs went through flow cytometry to measure the percentages of naive CD45RAhigh/CD27high T cells. V sheds 0 bases and J sheds 3 bases, leaving 10 bases between their ends. From cysteine to phenylalanine, the CDR3 is 14 amino acids long. Kept here is only the CDR3 DNA, which spans 42 bases and is read in frame from base 1. From the germline V gene (reference sequence), CDR1 is DFQATT and CDR2 is SNEGSKA.

The data derive from a study of blood T cells in healthy people across ages (dated by TCRdb to between 2015 and 2016). Study-level background: In model experiments, template switching captured roughly one uniquely barcoded TCR beta cDNA molecule for every two T cells. To track age-related changes in TCR beta repertoire diversity, the study relied on deep sequencing normalized with unique cDNA molecular identifiers. Donors were grouped into four age groups: young (average roughly 17 years), middle-aged (39), aged (62) and long-lived (just over 80). To avoid experimental bias, donors of different ages were spread randomly across the sequencing lanes. Two additional independent replicas of 1 million unique cDNA reads from the same blood draw were analyzed for two donors (one aged 18 to 30 and one aged 80 or older). Study-level results and caveats: Compared with the aged group, the long-lived group had more naive CD4+ T cells, fewer expanded clones and increased TCR diversity, suggesting age selection. Since profiling was done on bulk unsorted PBMCs, naive and antigen-experienced compartments could not be conclusively compared. As age increased, observed TCR beta diversity per million T cells dropped in a roughly linear way, and a significant reduction was already evident by age 40. Estimates of total diversity based on one million sequenced T cells were regarded as lower bounds and as underestimates. The percentage of naive T cells measured by flow cytometry correlated strongly with observed TCR beta diversity. Donor CMV infection status was unknown, potentially confounding age-related changes in expanded clonotypes.

The receptor library was made with 5' RACE. Sequencing relied on an Illumina HiSeq 2500. The second PCR ran for about 7 to 11 cycles and used a J-beta primer mix along with a sample-barcoded 5' primer. A unique molecular identifier was introduced onto each TCR beta cDNA molecule by a template-switch 5' adaptor carrying 12 random nucleotides. Each sample yielded at least 3 million CDR3-containing paired-end reads. All of the RNA was converted into first-strand cDNA using the Mint cDNA synthesis kit, with a TRBC-specific oligonucleotide serving as the primer. Following uracil-DNA glycosylase treatment, all cDNA underwent a first 18-cycle PCR with the universal primers M1SS and BC2_uni_R. The original pipeline was this. For normalization, 1 million high-quality reads, each with a distinct molecular identifier, were randomly selected from each sample. Reads sharing molecular identifiers were discarded rather than binned into consensus sequences. MiTCR, set to a Q25 quality threshold and the strictest error-elimination algorithm, was used for CDR3 identification, clonotype clustering and error correction. A nonparametric unseen species model with Euler transformation was used to estimate lower-bound total TCR beta diversity. The public reads were reanalyzed by TCRdb: fastp trimming at Q25, MiXCR alignment, in-frame beta chains only. Rows with one shared CDR3 protein collapse into an entry with the most common genes and DNA. These V and J calls are TCRdb output, not the study's own analysis. This sample has about 900,000 distinct CDR3 sequences in its table, and around 49% of those were observed once. Roughly 13% of the sample is held by the ten biggest clonotypes.

The chain is assembled from TRBV20-1 and TRBJ2-3, with a tentative D gene TRBD1 over 6 matching bases. The clonotype comes from a man aged 25 to 45 in good health. Sequences were obtained from blood. CDR3 protein: CSAREYTGTDTQYF. The DNA reads TGCAGTGCTAGAGAATACACAGGGACAGATACGCAGTATTTT.